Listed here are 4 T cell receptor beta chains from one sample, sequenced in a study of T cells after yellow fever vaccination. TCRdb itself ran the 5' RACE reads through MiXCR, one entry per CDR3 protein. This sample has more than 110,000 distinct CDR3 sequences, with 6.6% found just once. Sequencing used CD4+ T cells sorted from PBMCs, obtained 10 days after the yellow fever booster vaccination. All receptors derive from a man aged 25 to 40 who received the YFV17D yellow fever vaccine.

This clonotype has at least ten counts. CDR3 nucleotides: TGTGCCAGTAGTATTGCAAGCCTATTTGGGTCCTGGGGCGAGCAGTACTTC. Protein product: CASSIASLFGSWGEQYF. This chain uses TRBV19 with TRBJ2-7, with no clear D. This CDR3 comprises 17 residues. The germline V gene encodes CDR1 LNHDA and CDR2 SQIVND (reference sequence). The V end lost 3 bases, the J end lost 6 bases, and 24 bases lay between the germline ends.

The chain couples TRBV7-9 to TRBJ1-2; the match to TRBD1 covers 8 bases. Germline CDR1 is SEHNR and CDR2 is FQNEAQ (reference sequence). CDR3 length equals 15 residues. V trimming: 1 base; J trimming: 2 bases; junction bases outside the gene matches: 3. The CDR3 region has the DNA TGTGCCAGCAGCTTAGGGAGACAGGGGAACTATGGCTACACCTTC. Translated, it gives CASSLGRQGNYGYTF.

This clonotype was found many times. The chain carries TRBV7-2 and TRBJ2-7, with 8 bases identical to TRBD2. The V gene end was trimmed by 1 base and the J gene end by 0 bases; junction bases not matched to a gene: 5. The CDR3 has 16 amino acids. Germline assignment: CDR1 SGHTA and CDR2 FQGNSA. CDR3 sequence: CASSLVAGGSSYEQYF. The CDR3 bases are TGTGCCAGCAGCTTAGTCGCGGGAGGCAGCTCCTACGAGCAGTACTTC.

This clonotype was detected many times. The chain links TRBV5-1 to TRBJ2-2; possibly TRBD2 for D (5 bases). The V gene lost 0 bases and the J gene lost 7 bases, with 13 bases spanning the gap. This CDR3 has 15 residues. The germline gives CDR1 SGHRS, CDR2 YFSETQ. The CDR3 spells CASSLDSGRVGELFF. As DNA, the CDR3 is TGCGCCAGCAGCTTGGATTCGGGAAGGGTCGGGGAGCTGTTTTTT.